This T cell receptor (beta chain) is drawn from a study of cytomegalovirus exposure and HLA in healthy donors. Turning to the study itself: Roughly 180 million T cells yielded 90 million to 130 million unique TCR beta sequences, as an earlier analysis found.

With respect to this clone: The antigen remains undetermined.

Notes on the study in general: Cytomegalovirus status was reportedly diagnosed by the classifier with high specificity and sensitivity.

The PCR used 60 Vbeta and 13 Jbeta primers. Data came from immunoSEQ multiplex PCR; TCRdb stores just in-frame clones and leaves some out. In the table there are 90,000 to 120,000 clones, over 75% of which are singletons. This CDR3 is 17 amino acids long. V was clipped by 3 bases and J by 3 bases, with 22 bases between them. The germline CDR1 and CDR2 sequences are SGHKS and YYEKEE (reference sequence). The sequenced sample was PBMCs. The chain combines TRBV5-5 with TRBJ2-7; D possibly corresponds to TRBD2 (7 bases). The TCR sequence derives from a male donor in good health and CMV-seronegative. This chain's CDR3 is CASSWAGAGLVGYEQYF. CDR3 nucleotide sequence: TGTGCCAGCAGCTGGGCGGGGGCGGGTTTGGTAGGCTACGAGCAGTACTTC.